The present T cell receptor (beta chain) was sequenced within a study of monozygotic twins with cystic fibrosis. This CDR3 spans 14 amino acids. In germline, CDR1 is SGHRS, CDR2 YFSETQ. J was trimmed by 2 bases and V by 0 bases; bases with no gene match: 1. The method was immunoSEQ multiplex PCR; TCRdb's version includes in-frame clones alone and lacks a portion of them. The sample records roughly 23,000 clones, about 83% being singletons. The gene calls are TRBV5-1 and TRBJ1-2, with 7 bases fitting TRBD1. The specimen sequenced was blood. The clonotype comes from a woman aged 25-40 years with cystic fibrosis. The CDR3 sequence: CASSLGDRNYGYTF. As DNA, the CDR3 is TGCGCCAGCAGCTTGGGGGACAGAAACTATGGCTACACCTTC.